Following are 3 T cell receptor beta chains from one sample sequenced in a study of T cell responses to AZD1222 COVID-19 vaccine. Repertoires were generated with immunoSEQ multiplex PCR, while TCRdb's copy carries only in-frame clones and drops some. The sample records roughly 150,000 clones, nearly 95% being singletons. The sample here was peripheral blood, taken on day 0 of AZD1222 vaccination. The receptors come from an adult in good health.

The gene calls are TRBV5-3 and TRBJ2-2; TRBD2 matches 9 bases. TRBV5-3 is an ORF; its function is uncertain. The CDR3 contains 22 residues. The V segment lost 4 bases and the J segment 5 bases; nucleotides outside the gene matches: 27. CDR3 in DNA: TGTGCCAGAAGCCTCGGACACCACTCCTGGAACATAGCGGGAGAAAGAACCGGGGAGCTGTTTTTT. It specifies CARSLGHHSWNIAGERTGELFF.

The V gene is TRBV5-6, the J gene TRBJ2-5, with D uncertain. The V gene's germline CDR1 is SGHDT and CDR2 YYEEEE. Trimming took 4 bases from V and 3 from J, leaving 10 bases between them. This CDR3 region has 13 residues. As DNA, the CDR3 is TGTGCCAGCAGCGGCTACAGTGAAGAGACCCAGTACTTC. It specifies CASSGYSEETQYF.

The chain employs TRBV15 and TRBJ2-5; D is possibly TRBD2 (5 bases). Trimming removed 0 bases at V and 5 bases at J, with 7 bases between. The V gene's germline CDR1 is LNHNV and CDR2 YYDKDF (reference sequence). CDR3 size: 13 residues. This CDR3 reads CATSRDGIETQYF. DNA for the CDR3: TGTGCCACCAGCAGAGACGGGATTGAGACCCAGTACTTC. Looking up the rest from reference TRBV15 and TRBJ2-5 gives the full variable domain: DAMVIQNPRYQVTQFGKPVTLSCSQTLNHNVMYWYQQKSSQAPKLLFHYYDKDFNNEADTPDNFQSRRPNTSFCFLDIRSPGLGDTAMYLCATSRDGIETQYFGPGTRLLVL.